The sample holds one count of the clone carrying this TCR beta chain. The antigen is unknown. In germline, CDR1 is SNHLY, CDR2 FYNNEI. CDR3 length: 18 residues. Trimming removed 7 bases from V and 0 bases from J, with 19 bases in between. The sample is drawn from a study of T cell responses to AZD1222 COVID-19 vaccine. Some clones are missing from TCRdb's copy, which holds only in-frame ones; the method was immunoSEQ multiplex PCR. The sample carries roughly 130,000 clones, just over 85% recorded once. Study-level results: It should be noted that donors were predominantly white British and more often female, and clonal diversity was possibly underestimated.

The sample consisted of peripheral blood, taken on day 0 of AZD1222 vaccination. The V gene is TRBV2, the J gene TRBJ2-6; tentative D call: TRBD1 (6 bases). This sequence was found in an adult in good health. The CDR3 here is CASILGAGARSGANVLTF. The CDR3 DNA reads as TGTGCCAGCATTCTAGGGGCAGGGGCACGCTCTGGGGCCAACGTCCTGACTTTC.